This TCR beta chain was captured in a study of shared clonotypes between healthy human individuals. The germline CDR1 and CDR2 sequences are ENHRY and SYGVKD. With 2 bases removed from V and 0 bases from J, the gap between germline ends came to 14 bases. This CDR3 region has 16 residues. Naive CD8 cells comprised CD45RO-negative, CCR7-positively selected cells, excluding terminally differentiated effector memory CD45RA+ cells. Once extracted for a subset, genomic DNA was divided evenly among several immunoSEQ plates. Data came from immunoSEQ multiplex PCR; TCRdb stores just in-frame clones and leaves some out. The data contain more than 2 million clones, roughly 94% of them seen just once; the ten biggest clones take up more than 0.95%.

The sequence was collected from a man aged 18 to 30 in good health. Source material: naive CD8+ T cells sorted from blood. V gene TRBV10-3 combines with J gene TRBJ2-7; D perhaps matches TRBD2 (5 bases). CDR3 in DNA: TGTGCCATCAGTGAGGTTGCGGACTCTAGCTCCTACGAGCAGTACTTC. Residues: CAISEVADSSSYEQYF.